Here is one T cell receptor (beta chain) with its context. As yet, its antigen is unknown. The sample belongs to a study of post-analysis software for immune sequencing data. Study as a whole: Both relapsing-remitting and secondary progressive multiple sclerosis featured among the disease courses, as did progressive-relapsing multiple sclerosis. Whole-study results and caveats: When compared against controls, multiple sclerosis patients showed significantly lower normalized Chao1 diversity. Controls had lower frequencies than patients of 4 or 5 TRBV segments, which included TRBV5-6, TRBV5-1 and TRBV20-1.

TCR beta cDNA libraries had unique molecular identifiers. cDNA molecules numbering roughly 0.5 million came from about 0.94 to 9.7 million T cells. TCRdb called the PCR reads again in MiXCR, with one record for every CDR3 protein. The table lists roughly 800,000 distinct CDR3 sequences, roughly 30% of them singletons, with roughly 0.53% in the top ten. CDR1 is PRHDT, CDR2 FYEKMQ, per germline (reference sequence). CDR3 length equals 15 residues. J gave up 4 bases and V 5 bases, and 10 bases lay outside the gene matches. This receptor was obtained from a girl aged 5 to 17 with multiple sclerosis. The sample comprised blood. The gene calls are TRBV13 and TRBJ2-7, with 8 bases matching TRBD1. The CDR3 DNA reads TGTGCCAGCAGCCTCCGGACAGGGAAAACTTACGAGCAGTACTTC. Amino acids: CASSLRTGKTYEQYF.